Here is one TCR beta chain with its context. This clone was seen a single time. Which antigen it targets is not known. Per-nucleotide qualities are absent, and no much larger clonotype sits a single base away. According to the germline V gene, CDR1 reads MDHEN and CDR2 reads SYDVKM. V is clipped by 7 bases and J by 4 bases, and the sequence between their germline boundaries is 16 bases long. Counted from cysteine to phenylalanine, this CDR3 has 14 amino acids. The read is trimmed to its CDR3 DNA, 42 bases read in frame from base 1. Each collaborating institution followed its own protocols to collect whole blood in K2EDTA tubes. For TCRbeta analysis, collaborators shipped samples in one of three forms: frozen whole blood, isolated PBMCs, or DNA extracted from either of those sample types. The entry originates in a study of blood T cell repertoires in COVID-19 (dated by TCRdb to about 2020). General notes on the study: Samples covering the acute and convalescent phases of COVID-19 were provided by collaborators in the United States, Italy and Spain. A freely available public database, intended as a resource for researchers studying the immune response to SARS-CoV-2, is where the repertoires were released. The samples were drawn from the first 160 participants of the ongoing ImmuneRACE study and from roughly 1,300 subjects provided by 6 global collaborators. Sample metadata almost always included a de-identified subject ID, COVID-19 status, age in years and sex. The prospective study material was composed of cDNA or gDNA derived from T cells, B-cell-depleted T cells, or PBMCs. HLA class I and class II types, where available, came from metadata supplied by the sample provider rather than from assay-based typing. The dataset comprised deeply sampled blood TCRbeta repertoires from subjects exposed to, actively infected with, or recovered from COVID-19.

TCRbeta CDR3 regions were amplified from genomic DNA by means of the immunoSEQ Assay, a bias-controlled multiplex PCR. The original methods were these. Nucleated cell counts per sample were estimated from amplification of reference gene primers within the assay. To quantify the absolute abundance of each unique TCRbeta CDR3 rearrangement, sequence reads were collapsed and filtered. Productive Simpson clonality was computed per sample as the square root of Simpson's diversity index over productive rearrangements. TCRdb provides this immuneACCESS table in a form limited to in-frame rearrangements. Some clones are lacking; in checked studies, under half of them reflect an unresolved V gene, and why the rest are absent is not known. The DNA was the basis for D and trimming; V, J and clone size are from that table. This sample lists under 500,000 clones; more than 85% were detected once. The ten largest clones represent more than 4% of the sample.

Findings and caveats that apply to the study as a whole: The quantity of clinical and demographic metadata differed by source and by participant and was supplied without curation.

Here the chain combines TRBV28 and TRBJ1-2, and the D gene may be TRBD1, 5 bases matching. This sequence originates from a woman aged 30 to 39 with acute or convalescent COVID-19. The material sequenced was peripheral blood. The nucleotide sequence reads as follows: TGTGCCAGCACCAAAGGGAGGGGAGGCTATGGCTACACCTTC. Its translation reads: CASTKGRGGYGYTF.